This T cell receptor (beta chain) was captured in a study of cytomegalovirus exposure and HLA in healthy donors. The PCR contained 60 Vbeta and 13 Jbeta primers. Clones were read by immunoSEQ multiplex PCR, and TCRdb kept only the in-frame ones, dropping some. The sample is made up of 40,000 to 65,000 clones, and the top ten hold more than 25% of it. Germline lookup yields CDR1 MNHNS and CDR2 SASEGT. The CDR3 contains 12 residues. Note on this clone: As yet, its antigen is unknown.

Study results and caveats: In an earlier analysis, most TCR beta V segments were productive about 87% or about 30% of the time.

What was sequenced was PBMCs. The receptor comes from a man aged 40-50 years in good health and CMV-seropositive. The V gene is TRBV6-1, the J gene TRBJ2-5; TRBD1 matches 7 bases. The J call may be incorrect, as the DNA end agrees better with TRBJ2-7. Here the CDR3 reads CASKGQTYEQYF. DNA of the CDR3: TGTGCCAGCAAGGGACAGACCTACGAGCAGTACTTC.